One and the same sample provided the 32 T cell receptor beta chains below, sequenced in a study of blood T cell repertoires in COVID-19. The table came from immunoSEQ multiplex PCR; TCRdb's copy has only in-frame clones and leaves some out. The data show roughly 400,000 clones, with roughly 86% seen just once and roughly 2% held by the top ten. Sequenced input: PBMCs or T cells enriched from blood (not recorded which). Every receptor here comes from a woman aged 40 to 55 with acute COVID-19.

V gene TRBV5-4 combines with J gene TRBJ2-7; 7 nucleotides match TRBD1. This CDR3 spans 15 amino acids. The germline V gene encodes CDR1 SGHNT and CDR2 YYREEE (reference sequence). J gave up 3 bases and V 4 bases, and 10 bases lay outside the gene matches. CDR3 sequence: CASSTRDRRRYEQYF. CDR3 in DNA: TGTGCCAGCAGCACCCGGGACAGACGACGCTACGAGCAGTACTTC.

The J gene is TRBJ1-5, the V gene TRBV9, with 7 bases aligning to TRBD1. Germline loops: CDR1 SGDLS, CDR2 YYNGEE. CDR3 length: 14 amino acids. V shed 6 bases and J 7 bases; nucleotides not matched to a gene: 10. The CDR3 DNA reads TGTGCCAGCAATCCGACAGGGATTGGACAGCCCCAGCATTTT. It is translated as CASNPTGIGQPQHF.

The chain uses TRBV6-5 and TRBJ1-3; a weak D match, TRBD1 (5 bases). Germline CDR1 and CDR2: MNHEY and SVGAGI. Trimming removed 4 bases from V and 4 bases from J, with 14 bases in between. The length of the CDR3 is 15 residues. CDR3 region: CASSSGQGNGNTIYF. The CDR3 DNA reads TGTGCCAGCAGTTCCGGTCAGGGAAACGGAAACACCATATATTTT.

This clone came up once. The rearrangement links TRBV19 to TRBJ1-4; D is ambiguous. CDR1 and CDR2 (germline): LNHDA, SQIVND (reference sequence). The length of the CDR3 is 13 residues. The V and J ends lost 2 bases and 7 bases respectively, with 8 bases between them. CDR3 sequence (DNA): TGTGCCAGTAGTATAAGAGGCGGTGAAAAACTGTTTTTT. Translation: CASSIRGGEKLFF.

The gene calls are TRBV5-5 and TRBJ2-1, with 10 bases fitting TRBD2. V lost 4 bases and J lost 4; bases outside the gene matches: 5. This CDR3 comprises 15 residues. In germline, CDR1 is SGHKS, CDR2 YYEKEE (reference sequence). DNA of the CDR3: TGTGCCAGCAGCCCCACTAGCGGGGATTACAATGAGCAGTTCTTC. Amino acids: CASSPTSGDYNEQFF.

This clone appeared once. This chain joins TRBV4-1 and TRBJ2-6, with 7 bases lining up with TRBD2. Germline assignment: CDR1 MGHRA and CDR2 YSYEKL. V trimming: 2 bases; J trimming: 1 base; junction bases outside the gene matches: 5. This CDR3 comprises 17 residues. CDR3 in amino acids: CASSQQWRGSGANVLTF. CDR3 DNA: TGCGCCAGCAGCCAACAATGGCGGGGGTCTGGGGCCAACGTCCTGACTTTC.

The J gene is TRBJ1-2, the V gene TRBV6-1; D is perhaps TRBD1 (5 bases). The ends were cut back, 2 bases at V and 4 bases at J, with 11 bases in the middle. The CDR3 has 14 residues. The V gene's germline CDR1 is MNHNS and CDR2 SASEGT. This CDR3 is CASSELGAGYGYTF. DNA for the CDR3: TGTGCCAGCAGTGAACTAGGGGCCGGCTATGGCTACACCTTC.

This chain joins TRBV5-1 and TRBJ2-2, with 10 bases lining up with TRBD2. The CDR3 sequence is 17 residues long. Germline CDR1 SGHRS, CDR2 YFSETQ. V trimming: 7 bases; J trimming: 0 bases; junction bases outside the gene matches: 9. Written as DNA, the CDR3 is TGCGCCAGCGGTTTAGCGGGGGGCCCTTCGAACACCGGGGAGCTGTTTTTT. Its protein product is CASGLAGGPSNTGELFF.

The genes are TRBV5-4 and TRBJ2-2; unclear D gene. The CDR3 is 15 residues long. Looked up from germline, CDR1 is SGHNT and CDR2 is YYREEE (reference sequence). Trimming cost V 4 bases and J 1 base, with 11 bases left between them. The CDR3 here is CASSPQVGNTGELFF. The CDR3, as DNA: TGTGCCAGCAGCCCCCAGGTGGGGAACACCGGGGAGCTGTTTTTT. Full variable domain (missing parts from reference TRBV5-4 and TRBJ2-2): ETGVTQSPTHLIKTRGQQVTLRCSSQSGHNTVSWYQQALGQGPQFIFQYYREEENGRGNFPPRFSGLQFPNYSSELNVNALELDDSALYLCASSPQVGNTGELFFGEGSRLTVL.

V gene TRBV11-2 combines with J gene TRBJ2-4; 9 bases line up with TRBD2. V shed 5 bases, J shed 0 bases, and the junction held 2 bases outside the gene matches. The CDR3 sequence is 15 residues long. The germline CDR1 and CDR2 sequences are SGHAT and FQNNGV. The CDR3 reads CASSLAGIAKNIQYF. The CDR3 region has the DNA TGTGCCAGCAGCCTAGCGGGGATAGCCAAAAACATTCAGTACTTC.

The chain couples TRBV10-3 to TRBJ2-2, with 9 bases matching TRBD1. J gave up 5 bases and V 3 bases, and 4 bases lay outside the gene matches. This CDR3 is built from 15 residues. Germline loops: CDR1 ENHRY, CDR2 SYGVKD. In nucleotides, the CDR3 is TGTGCCATCAGTGAAGACAGGGGGGGGACCGGGGAGCTGTTTTTT. This encodes CAISEDRGGTGELFF.

This chain joins TRBV18 and TRBJ1-5; 9 bases match TRBD1. Germline values: CDR1 KGHSH, CDR2 LQKENI. Germline trimming cut 2 bases from V and 6 bases from J; bases unmatched to any gene: 2. The CDR3 is 14 amino acids. The CDR3 DNA reads as TGTGCCAGCTCACCAACAGGGGGCGTTCAGCCCCAGCATTTT. This sequence encodes CASSPTGGVQPQHF.

This chain connects TRBV3-1 (or the pseudogene TRBV3-2) to TRBJ2-7; TRBD1 agrees at 9 bases. The CDR3 runs to 14 residues. Germline V gene sequence: CDR1 LGHDT, CDR2 YNNKEL (reference sequence). V shed 5 bases, J shed 5 bases, and the junction held 7 bases outside the gene matches. The CDR3 DNA reads TGTGCCAGCAGCTCCCGGGACAGGGCCCACGAGCAGTACTTC. It yields the protein CASSSRDRAHEQYF.

V gene TRBV6-5 combines with J gene TRBJ1-1; D gene uncertain. The CDR3 loop spans 15 amino acids. V lost 5 bases, J lost 4 bases, and 17 bases lay in between. Per the germline V gene, CDR1 is MNHEY and CDR2 is SVGAGI. In nucleotides, the CDR3 is TGTGCCAGCAGTCCCGCCGCGGGCTTCGGCACTGAAGCTTTCTTT. Protein sequence: CASSPAAGFGTEAFF.

V is TRBV9 and J is TRBJ2-7, with D possibly being TRBD2 (6 bases). Germline CDR1 SGDLS, CDR2 YYNGEE. This CDR3 region has 16 residues. V lost 0 bases, J lost 3 bases, and 16 bases lay in between. The CDR3 protein is CASSVDQGQGGYEQYF. For the CDR3, the DNA is TGTGCCAGCAGCGTAGACCAAGGGCAGGGAGGCTACGAGCAGTACTTC.

The chain joins TRBV5-4 to TRBJ2-1, with D maybe TRBD1 (5 bases). Trimming left V 2 bases short and J 9 bases short, with 18 bases between. Germline-derived CDR1 and CDR2 are SGHNT and YYREEE (reference sequence). This CDR3 is 15 amino acids long. Here the CDR3 reads CASSFGVNVQGEQFF. CDR3 DNA sequence: TGTGCCAGCAGCTTCGGCGTCAACGTTCAGGGTGAGCAGTTCTTC.

The chain combines TRBV5-4 with TRBJ1-2; possibly TRBD1 for D (5 bases). The CDR3 runs 13 residues. The V and J ends lost 4 bases and 3 bases respectively, with 10 bases between them. Germline values: CDR1 SGHNT, CDR2 YYREEE (reference sequence). DNA for the CDR3: TGTGCCAGCAGCGATCAGGGTCACTATGGCTACACCTTC. It specifies CASSDQGHYGYTF. Full variable domain (rest looked up from reference TRBV5-4 and TRBJ1-2): ETGVTQSPTHLIKTRGQQVTLRCSSQSGHNTVSWYQQALGQGPQFIFQYYREEENGRGNFPPRFSGLQFPNYSSELNVNALELDDSALYLCASSDQGHYGYTFGSGTRLTVV.

The V call is TRBV5-5, the J call TRBJ2-3; D is ambiguous. This CDR3 has 14 residues. Looked up from germline, CDR1 is SGHKS and CDR2 is YYEKEE (reference sequence). Trimming left V 0 bases short and J 2 bases short, with 7 bases between. In DNA form, the CDR3 reads TGTGCCAGCAGCTTGGACCGGTTCACAGATACGCAGTATTTT. Its protein product is CASSLDRFTDTQYF.

The chain joins TRBV18 to TRBJ1-1, with TRBD1 as a possible D gene (6 bases). Looked up from germline, CDR1 is KGHSH and CDR2 is LQKENI. The CDR3 is 13 amino acids. Trimming took 4 bases from V and 4 from J, leaving 10 bases between them. This CDR3 reads CASSQGTITEAFF. For the CDR3, the DNA is TGTGCCAGCTCACAAGGGACAATCACTGAAGCTTTCTTT.

About this clone itself: Other nucleotide sequences in the sample specify the same CDR3. The chain recombines TRBV4-1 with TRBJ2-7; 7 bases map to TRBD1. V was clipped by 3 bases and J by 2 bases; unmatched bases: 4. The CDR3 extends over 14 amino acids. Germline lookup yields CDR1 MGHRA and CDR2 YSYEKL. The CDR3 nucleotides are TGCGCCAGCAGCCAGGGACAGAGAGCCTACGAGCAGTACTTC. It encodes CASSQGQRAYEQYF.

V is TRBV30 and J is TRBJ2-1, with 10 bases aligning to TRBD1. The CDR3 covers 16 residues. V lost 1 base, J lost 5 bases, and 8 bases stayed unmatched. Germline CDR1 GTSNPN, CDR2 SVGIG (reference sequence). CDR3 amino acids: CAWSDFGTGVDNEQFF. CDR3 DNA: TGTGCCTGGAGTGACTTCGGGACAGGGGTCGACAATGAGCAGTTCTTC.

The chain employs TRBV6-5 and TRBJ1-5; 7 nucleotides align to TRBD1. V shed 6 bases, J shed 1 base, and the junction held 6 bases outside the gene matches. This CDR3 is 15 amino acids long. The germline gives CDR1 MNHEY, CDR2 SVGAGI. CDR3 sequence reads: CASRAQGVSNQPQHF. The DNA of the CDR3 is TGTGCCAGCAGAGCCCAGGGGGTAAGCAATCAGCCCCAGCATTTT.

The V and J genes are TRBV9 and TRBJ1-3; no clear D gene. Trimming shortened V by 2 bases and J by 0 bases, and 9 bases separated the two germline ends. Germline-derived CDR1 and CDR2 are SGDLS and YYNGEE. The CDR3 consists of 15 residues. The DNA of the CDR3 is TGTGCCAGCAGCGTGGCCCCTGACTCTGGAAACACCATATATTTT. Its translation is CASSVAPDSGNTIYF.

The gene calls are TRBV18 and TRBJ1-2; D is possibly TRBD1 (5 bases). The CDR3 loop spans 15 amino acids. Deletions cut 3 bases from V and 3 bases from J, with 14 bases between. Germline V gives CDR1 KGHSH, CDR2 LQKENI. CDR3 in amino acids: CASSPLKGPHYGYTF. For the CDR3, the DNA is TGTGCCAGCTCACCCCTGAAGGGGCCCCACTATGGCTACACCTTC.

The chain links TRBV6-5 to TRBJ1-2, with D hard to call. The CDR3 sequence is 13 residues long. V was shortened by 6 bases and J by 4 bases, with 12 bases between the two germline ends. Germline V gene sequence: CDR1 MNHEY, CDR2 SVGAGI. The CDR3 DNA sequence: TGTGCCAGCAGCCCGGAGACGTTCTATGGCTACACCTTC. This codes for CASSPETFYGYTF.

The chain combines TRBV12-3 or TRBV12-4 with TRBJ1-3; D unresolved. V lost 5 bases, J lost 7 bases, and 12 bases lay in between. This CDR3 is built from 13 residues. The CDR3 sequence is CASSDPRRNTIYF. CDR3 DNA: TGTGCCAGCAGTGACCCGCGGAGGAACACCATATATTTT.

Written as DNA, the CDR3 is TGTGCCAGCTCACCATCAAGACAGCAAGAGACCCAGTACTTC. Protein product: CASSPSRQQETQYF. V is TRBV18 and J is TRBJ2-5, with D possibly being TRBD1 (5 bases). V shed 2 bases and J shed 2 bases, with 9 bases lying between them. Germline V CDR1 and CDR2: KGHSH, LQKENI. The CDR3 is made up of 14 amino acids.

The chain couples TRBV5-4 to TRBJ2-6, with D perhaps matching TRBD2 (6 bases). Trimming removed 7 bases from V and 3 bases from J, with 14 bases in between. CDR1 and CDR2 (germline): SGHNT, YYREEE (reference sequence). CDR3 length equals 15 residues. The CDR3 here is CASWGVVDGANVLTF. As DNA, the CDR3 is TGTGCCAGCTGGGGGGTAGTCGATGGGGCCAACGTCCTGACTTTC.

The chain recombines TRBV29-1 with TRBJ2-5; D might be TRBD1 (6 bases). CDR1 is SQVTM and CDR2 is ANQGSEA in the germline V gene. The CDR3 has 12 residues. Trimming stripped 0 bases from V and 5 bases from J, with 7 bases between. The CDR3 DNA reads as TGCAGCGTTGAAGAAACAGGGGAGACCCAGTACTTC. This encodes CSVEETGETQYF.

The chain is built from TRBV6-5 and TRBJ2-7; 9 bases match TRBD1. The J segment lost 4 bases and the V segment lost 6 bases, leaving 4 bases of the junction unmatched. The CDR3 spans 13 residues. The germline gives CDR1 MNHEY, CDR2 SVGAGI. CDR3 region: CASSWDRAYEQYF. As DNA, the CDR3 is TGTGCCAGCAGCTGGGACAGGGCATACGAGCAGTACTTC.

The rearrangement joins TRBV7-8 to TRBJ1-1; 8 nucleotides line up with TRBD1. The V segment lost 0 bases and the J segment 5 bases; nucleotides outside the gene matches: 5. The germline V gene encodes CDR1 SGHVS and CDR2 FQNEAQ. The CDR3 has 15 residues. CDR3 in amino acids: CASSLATGGRTEAFF. CDR3 DNA: TGTGCCAGCAGCTTAGCCACAGGGGGGAGGACTGAAGCTTTCTTT.

The chain employs TRBV7-9 and TRBJ1-1; unclear D gene. Trimming removed 2 bases at V and 6 bases at J, with 10 bases between. The CDR3 is 13 residues long. CDR1 is SEHNR, CDR2 FQNEAQ, per germline (reference sequence). The CDR3 reads CASSLNLGAEAFF. In DNA, the CDR3 is TGTGCCAGCAGCTTAAACCTCGGGGCTGAAGCTTTCTTT.